These 4 T cell receptor beta chains share one sample of origin, sequenced in a study of T cell clonotyping in hematopoietic cell transplantation. Clones were read by immunoSEQ multiplex PCR, and TCRdb kept only the in-frame ones, dropping some. Of about 36,000 clones in the sample, about 87% were seen once. The sample consisted of peripheral blood mononuclear cells. The receptors were gathered from a woman aged 40 to 49 in good health. Some clones in this sample may be carry-over from other donors' samples.

The chain has TRBV27 and TRBJ2-7; 10 bases map to TRBD2. Losses at the gene ends were 5 bases for V and 7 bases for J; bases not matched to a gene: 8. Germline CDR1 and CDR2: MNHEY and SMNVEV (reference sequence). The CDR3 length is 14 residues. The CDR3 DNA is TGTGCCAGCAGTGTCACTAGCGGGGCGGGTGAGCAGTACTTC. As protein: CASSVTSGAGEQYF.

The rearrangement joins TRBV7-2 to TRBJ2-7, with 7 bases identical to TRBD2. Trimming at V came to 3 bases and at J to 0 bases, leaving 5 bases not matched to a gene. This CDR3 region has 15 residues. Germline V gene lookup returns CDR1 SGHTA and CDR2 FQGNSA. CDR3 bases: TGTGCCAGCAGCTTGGGAGGGGCTAACTCCTACGAGCAGTACTTC. It translates to CASSLGGANSYEQYF.

This chain joins TRBV28 and TRBJ1-4; 7 positions match TRBD1. V shed 6 bases, J shed 3 bases, and the junction held 13 bases outside the gene matches. From germline, CDR1 is MDHEN and CDR2 SYDVKM. The CDR3 has 17 residues. This CDR3 reads CASSPRDSPFANEKLFF. In DNA, the CDR3 is TGTGCCAGCAGCCCGAGGGACAGCCCCTTCGCTAATGAAAAACTGTTTTTT.

This chain uses TRBV4-2 with TRBJ1-5; the D is unclear. The germline V and J ends were trimmed by 2 bases and 1 base, with 12 bases remaining between them. The germline V gene has CDR1 LGHNA and CDR2 YNFKEQ. This CDR3 spans 16 amino acids. CDR3 coding DNA: TGTGCCAGCAGCCAACCAACCCTCGGGAGCAATCAGCCCCAGCATTTT. The encoded protein is CASSQPTLGSNQPQHF.